Shown below are 9 T cell receptor beta chains from a single sample sequenced in a study of post-analysis software for immune sequencing data. Findings and limits, study-wide: When patients were compared with controls, 5 or 6 TRBV segments were more frequent, TRBV5-6, TRBV5-1 and TRBV20-1 among them.

Unique-molecular-identifier-tagged TCR beta cDNA libraries were used. Via MiXCR, TCRdb re-called the PCR reads, giving one row per CDR3 protein. The sample lists roughly 730,000 distinct CDR3 sequences; 25% to 30% were seen once. The antigens of these receptors remain unknown. The specimen was blood. The receptors were gathered from a girl between 5 and 17 years old with multiple sclerosis.

V and J are TRBV20-1 and TRBJ2-2; no firm D call. Trimming cost V 3 bases and J 2 bases, with 7 bases left between them. The germline V gene has CDR1 DFQATT and CDR2 SNEGSKA (reference sequence). CDR3 size: 13 residues. The CDR3 here is CSASARNTGELFF. CDR3 nucleotides: TGCAGTGCTAGCGCCAGAAACACCGGGGAGCTGTTTTTT.

This chain links TRBV7-9 with TRBJ1-5; 8 bases are shared with TRBD1. V shed 5 bases, J shed 6 bases, and the junction held 0 bases outside the gene matches. The CDR3 has 12 amino acids. Per the germline V gene, CDR1 is SEHNR and CDR2 is FQNEAQ (reference sequence). This CDR3 is CASSDRGQPQHF. The CDR3 DNA follows: TGTGCCAGCAGCGACAGGGGTCAGCCCCAGCATTTT.

This clonotype was detected only a few times. The chain combines TRBV9 with TRBJ2-3; 7 positions match TRBD2. Germline assignment: CDR1 SGDLS and CDR2 YYNGEE. The length of the CDR3 is 17 residues. J lost 5 bases, V lost 0 bases, and 12 bases had no gene match. Here the CDR3 DNA reads TGTGCCAGCAGCGTAGGCCATCAAGCGGGGTGGAGAGATACGCAGTATTTT. It codes for CASSVGHQAGWRDTQYF.

This clonotype was observed a handful of times. The V gene is TRBV24-1, the J gene TRBJ2-3; perhaps TRBD1 as D (6 bases). V lost 6 bases and J lost 4, with 13 bases in between. Germline-derived CDR1 and CDR2 are KGHDR and SFDVKD. CDR3 length equals 14 residues. CDR3 coding DNA: TGTGCCACCAGTAACAGGGTTAGCGCAGATACGCAGTATTTT. It is translated as CATSNRVSADTQYF.

This chain links TRBV20-1 with TRBJ1-2; maybe TRBD1 (5 bases). This CDR3 comprises 14 residues. Germline V gene lookup returns CDR1 DFQATT and CDR2 SNEGSKA (reference sequence). Trimming left V 2 bases short and J 4 bases short, with 14 bases between. DNA for the CDR3: TGCAGTGCTAGAATCCAGGCGGGGGGCTATGGCTACACCTTC. Its protein is CSARIQAGGYGYTF.

The chain carries TRBV29-1 and TRBJ1-1; D call uncertain. V lost 7 bases, J lost 0 bases, and 6 bases lay in between. The CDR3 sequence is 11 residues long. Germline loops: CDR1 SQVTM, CDR2 ANQGSEA. The CDR3 sequence is CSETMNTEAFF. The CDR3 bases are TGCAGCGAAACGATGAACACTGAAGCTTTCTTT.

This clonotype was counted only a few times. CDR3 nucleotide sequence: TGTGCCAGCAGCTTAGACGGGAACTACGAGCAGTACTTC. The encoded protein is CASSLDGNYEQYF. The V gene is TRBV7-2, the J gene TRBJ2-5; possible D gene TRBD2, 5 bases. Matching the DNA end better, TRBJ2-7 makes the J call doubtful. This CDR3 has 13 residues. The germline V gene has CDR1 SGHTA and CDR2 FQGNSA.

This clonotype was seen a few times. The genes are TRBV4-1 and TRBJ1-1, with 8 bases aligning to TRBD1. V gave up 0 bases and J gave up 2 bases; unmatched junction bases: 23. The CDR3 is made up of 22 amino acids. Germline V gives CDR1 MGHRA, CDR2 YSYEKL. CDR3: CASSQDPQHTGGRWAPNTEAFF. CDR3 coding DNA: TGCGCCAGCAGCCAAGACCCACAACACACAGGGGGTCGCTGGGCTCCTAACACTGAAGCTTTCTTT.

The chain recombines TRBV28 with TRBJ2-5; TRBD1 matches at 11 bases. J lost 5 bases, V lost 1 base, and 6 bases had no gene match. From germline, CDR1 is MDHEN and CDR2 SYDVKM. This CDR3 has 16 amino acids. The CDR3 DNA is TGTGCCAGCAGTTTATCCGGACAGGGGGCATGGGAGACCCAGTACTTC. Translating it yields CASSLSGQGAWETQYF.